These 11 T cell receptor beta chains originate from one sample sequenced in a study of spatial heterogeneity in lung cancer. One entry per CDR3 protein results from TCRdb running MiXCR on the 5' RACE reads. The table shows about 2,900 distinct CDR3 sequences, with 7% occurring only once. As to time point: sample taken at primary tumor resection. Sequencing used normal lung tissue next to the tumor, obtained at surgery. The source of these receptors is a male donor with early-stage non-small cell lung cancer.

This clonotype was seen a handful of times. The chain carries TRBV29-1 and TRBJ2-3; D uncertain. Trimming stripped 3 bases from V and 0 bases from J, with 7 bases between. This CDR3 is 13 amino acids long. Per germline, CDR1 SQVTM and CDR2 ANQGSEA. CDR3 nucleotides: TGCAGCGTTGATGGTTCTAGCACAGATACGCAGTATTTT. This encodes CSVDGSSTDTQYF.

This clonotype ranks as medium-sized (0.01 to 0.1%). The rearrangement links TRBV5-1 to TRBJ2-2; D is unresolved. CDR1 is SGHRS, CDR2 YFSETQ, per germline. Trimming stripped 1 base from V and 2 bases from J, with 6 bases between. This CDR3 is built from 14 residues. The CDR3 loop reads CASSLYKNTGELFF. For the CDR3, the DNA is TGCGCCAGCAGCTTGTACAAAAACACCGGGGAGCTGTTTTTT.

This clonotype was picked up many times. The chain combines TRBV6-5 with TRBJ1-6, with 9 positions matching TRBD1. This CDR3 is 16 amino acids long. V shed 0 bases, J shed 9 bases, and the junction held 6 bases outside the gene matches. The germline V gene encodes CDR1 MNHEY and CDR2 SVGAGI. CDR3 in DNA: TGTGCCAGCAGTTACTCCCTGACAGGGGGGAGTTCACCCCTCCACTTT. Translation: CASSYSLTGGSSPLHF.

This clonotype is medium-sized in the sample. The J gene is TRBJ2-5, the V gene TRBV21-1; TRBD1, the table's D call, lacks a check against the DNA. TRBV21-1 is recorded as a pseudogene. The CDR3 is 16 residues long. The chain's CDR3 is CASSKAVRVDQETQYF. The CDR3 coding sequence is TGTGCCAGCAGCAAAGCGGTCAGGGTAGATCAAGAGACCCAGTACTTC.

The sample holds many counts of this clonotype. V usage is TRBV10-3 and J usage is TRBJ2-5; 13 positions agree with TRBD2. Germline assignment: CDR1 ENHRY and CDR2 SYGVKD. The CDR3 has 15 amino acids. The V gene end was trimmed by 6 bases and the J gene end by 3 bases; junction bases not matched to a gene: 4. CDR3 amino acids: CAISPGTSGEETQYF. CDR3 sequence (DNA): TGTGCCATCAGCCCTGGGACTAGCGGGGAAGAGACCCAGTACTTC.

This clonotype was counted between two and nine times. The chain carries TRBV19 and TRBJ2-7; D is possibly TRBD1 or TRBD2 (5 bases each). Per the germline V gene, CDR1 is LNHDA and CDR2 is SQIVND (reference sequence). Trimming removed 3 bases from V and 2 bases from J, with 11 bases in between. The CDR3 runs 14 residues. CDR3 bases: TGTGCCAGTAGTATGAGCAGGGAGACCTACGAGCAGTACTTC. This sequence encodes CASSMSRETYEQYF.

This clonotype is large in the sample. The genes are TRBV7-2 and TRBJ2-1; D may correspond to TRBD1 or TRBD2 (5 bases each). Trimming took 4 bases from V and 9 from J, leaving 16 bases between them. The CDR3 contains 14 residues. The germline V gene has CDR1 SGHTA and CDR2 FQGNSA. The CDR3 spells CASSSPGGFGEQFF. CDR3 in DNA: TGTGCCAGCAGCTCGCCTGGGGGATTCGGTGAGCAGTTCTTC.

This clonotype was detected many times. The chain couples TRBV10-2 to TRBJ1-5; D is undetermined. The V gene lost 4 bases and the J gene lost 7 bases, with 14 bases spanning the gap. Germline-derived CDR1 and CDR2 are WSHSY and SAAADI. The CDR3 is made up of 14 amino acids. The CDR3 DNA is TGCGCCAGCAGTGTAGGAGGGTCCGGACAGCCCCAGCATTTT. Translation gives CASSVGGSGQPQHF.

Judged by abundance, this clonotype is hyperexpanded (1% or more). This rearrangement joins TRBV29-1 to TRBJ1-2; D possibly corresponds to TRBD1 (5 bases). The V gene lost 6 bases and the J gene lost 4 bases, with 15 bases spanning the gap. Germline values: CDR1 SQVTM, CDR2 ANQGSEA. CDR3 length: 13 residues. CDR3 sequence: CSVHDSLSYGYTF. In DNA, the CDR3 is TGCAGCGTCCATGACAGTTTGTCCTATGGCTACACCTTC. Using reference TRBV29-1 and TRBJ1-2 for the parts outside the CDR3, the full variable domain is SAVISQKPSRDICQRGTSLTIQCQVDSQVTMMFWYRQQPGQSLTLIATANQGSEATYESGFVIDKFPISRPNLTFSTLTVSNMSPEDSSIYLCSVHDSLSYGYTFGSGTRLTVV.

This clonotype is classed as medium-sized (0.01 to 0.1%). The rearrangement links TRBV6-1 to TRBJ1-5, with D maybe TRBD1 (5 bases). The germline CDR1 and CDR2 sequences are MNHNS and SASEGT. The CDR3 covers 13 residues. The V end was cut by 11 bases, the J end by 3 bases, with 14 bases between. The CDR3 protein is CASREVLNQPQHF. The CDR3 nucleotides are TGTGCCTCCAGGGAGGTGCTCAATCAGCCCCAGCATTTT.

In this sample, this clonotype is medium-sized. V usage is TRBV5-1 and J usage is TRBJ2-3; D remains unclear. Looked up from germline, CDR1 is SGHRS and CDR2 is YFSETQ. This CDR3 comprises 17 residues. V was clipped by 0 bases and J by 2 bases, with 16 bases between them. CDR3 protein: CASSLAPGSYYTDTQYF. The CDR3, as DNA: TGCGCCAGCAGCTTGGCCCCGGGCAGTTATTACACAGATACGCAGTATTTT.